These 25 T cell receptor beta chains came from one sample sequenced in a study of blood T cell repertoires in COVID-19 (dated by TCRdb to 2018 to 2020). The library was built by means of the immunoSEQ multiplex PCR assay. The table comes from immuneACCESS by way of TCRdb, which keeps in-frame sequences with V and J called. Part of the clones is missing from these tables; in studies checked, under half for an unresolved V gene and the rest for unknown reasons. Counted in this sample were about 55,000 clones; approximately 90% of them appeared once. The top ten constitute approximately 6.2% of the sample. Sequencing used peripheral blood. The receptor source for this set is a middle-aged man with acute or convalescent COVID-19.

This chain uses TRBV11-2 with TRBJ2-1; 7 bases map to TRBD2. Germline CDR1 is SGHAT and CDR2 is FQNNGV. This CDR3 has 16 amino acids. Trimming removed 5 bases from V and 3 bases from J; junction bases left unmatched: 10. In nucleotides, the CDR3 is TGTGCCAGCAGCCGGGCCAGCTGGGAGGGCTACAATGAGCAGTTCTTC. This encodes CASSRASWEGYNEQFF.

The chain employs TRBV5-4 and TRBJ2-5, with a possible D match to TRBD2 (5 bases). Trimming removed 3 bases from V and 6 bases from J, with 15 bases in between. CDR1 SGHNT and CDR2 YYREEE come from the germline V gene (reference sequence). This CDR3 has 14 amino acids. CDR3 protein: CASSSRTGRKTQYF. As DNA, the CDR3 is TGTGCCAGCAGCTCCCGGACGGGAAGAAAGACCCAGTACTTC.

The chain joins TRBV5-1 to TRBJ2-1; 8 bases match TRBD2. V trimming: 2 bases; J trimming: 2 bases; junction bases outside the gene matches: 3. Germline CDR1 and CDR2: SGHRS and YFSETQ. CDR3 size: 15 residues. CDR3 residues: CASSLTSGAYNEQFF. The CDR3 nucleotides are TGCGCCAGCAGCTTAACTAGCGGAGCCTACAATGAGCAGTTCTTC.

The rearrangement uses TRBV7-3 and TRBJ2-1, with TRBD2 identical over 7 bases. Trimming took 8 bases from V and 0 from J; bases not matched to a gene: 7. Looked up from germline, CDR1 is SGHTA and CDR2 is FQGTGA. There are 15 residues in the CDR3. The CDR3 loop reads CASSRGDYSYNEQFF. The DNA for the CDR3 is TGTGCCAGCTCTCGGGGGGACTACTCCTACAATGAGCAGTTCTTC. The whole variable domain, remainder taken from reference TRBV7-3 and TRBJ2-1, is GAGVSQTPSNKVTEKGKYVELRCDPISGHTALYWYRQSLGQGPEFLIYFQGTGAADDSGLPNDRFFAVRPEGSVSTLKIQRTERGDSAVYLCASSRGDYSYNEQFFGPGTRLTVL.

Here the CDR3 DNA reads TGTGCCAGCATCCGAATCCCCGGACTGTTTTTCTTT. Amino acids: CASIRIPGLFFF. The chain links TRBV2 to TRBJ1-1; D uncertain. Germline V lookup: CDR1 SNHLY, CDR2 FYNNEI. Between the trimmed V and J ends, which lost 7 bases and 13 bases, there was a span of 19 bases. This CDR3 comprises 12 residues.

The chain carries TRBV7-6 and TRBJ1-3, with TRBD1 matching 7 bases. The V gene end was trimmed by 5 bases and the J gene end by 6 bases; junction bases not matched to a gene: 10. CDR3 length: 15 amino acids. The germline gives CDR1 SGHVS, CDR2 FNYEAQ. Here the CDR3 DNA reads TGTGCCAGCAGCCGGCGGACAGGCCTATCAAACACCATATATTTT. It yields the protein CASSRRTGLSNTIYF.

The V call is TRBV5-1, the J call TRBJ2-1, with TRBD1 identical over 9 bases. Germline V gene lookup returns CDR1 SGHRS and CDR2 YFSETQ. The CDR3 runs 14 residues. Unmatched junction bases numbered 7, after V lost 4 bases and J lost 8 bases. In nucleotides, the CDR3 is TGCGCCAGCAGCAGGATACAGGGGGCTTATGAGCAGTTCTTC. Translation gives CASSRIQGAYEQFF.

V and J are TRBV6-5 and TRBJ1-2; 9 nucleotides line up with TRBD1. The J segment lost 7 bases and the V segment lost 2 bases, leaving 11 bases of the junction unmatched. The CDR3 sequence is 16 residues long. Germline values: CDR1 MNHEY, CDR2 SVGAGI. As DNA, the CDR3 is TGTGCCAGCAGTTACAGCTCGGGACAGGGAGTTCTTGGCTACACCTTC. This translates into CASSYSSGQGVLGYTF.

The J gene is TRBJ2-5, the V gene TRBV7-9; TRBD1 aligns across 8 bases. Germline loops: CDR1 SEHNR, CDR2 FQNEAQ (reference sequence). With 1 base clipped from V and 4 bases from J, the junction kept 2 bases outside the gene matches. The CDR3 totals 14 residues. Written as DNA, the CDR3 is TGTGCCAGCAGCTTAGGGACAGGGTTAGAGACCCAGTACTTC. This gives the protein CASSLGTGLETQYF.

This clone was seen a few times. V and J are TRBV7-2 and TRBJ2-1; TRBD2 matches 8 bases. V trimming: 0 bases; J trimming: 7 bases; junction bases outside the gene matches: 11. This CDR3 contains 17 residues. CDR1 SGHTA and CDR2 FQGNSA come from the germline V gene. CDR3 in amino acids: CASSLAPPGGPSNEQFF. CDR3 coding DNA: TGTGCCAGCAGCTTAGCCCCCCCGGGAGGGCCAAGTAATGAGCAGTTCTTC.

This chain uses TRBV7-6 with TRBJ1-5, with D unresolved. V dropped 5 bases and J dropped 1 base, with 12 bases sitting between them. The CDR3 contains 15 residues. Germline V gives CDR1 SGHVS, CDR2 FNYEAQ. The CDR3 sequence is CASSPARSSNQPQHF. In DNA, the CDR3 is TGTGCCAGCAGCCCCGCCAGGTCCAGCAATCAGCCCCAGCATTTT.

The chain is built from TRBV7-9 and TRBJ2-7; tentative D call: TRBD1 (6 bases). The CDR3 totals 13 residues. V gave up 5 bases and J gave up 6 bases, with 14 bases separating them. Per the germline V gene, CDR1 is SEHNR and CDR2 is FQNEAQ (reference sequence). The CDR3 bases are TGTGCCAGCAGCAGAACCGGGACAAGCGAGCAGTACTTC. It translates to CASSRTGTSEQYF.

This clone was detected only a few times. The chain couples TRBV15 to TRBJ2-7, with TRBD2 matching over 8 bases. Looked up from germline, CDR1 is LNHNV and CDR2 is YYDKDF (reference sequence). V shed 6 bases and J 5 bases; nucleotides not matched to a gene: 15. The CDR3 length is 16 residues. The CDR3 reads CATSLGSGTSLHEQYF. CDR3 in DNA: TGTGCCACCAGTTTGGGTAGCGGGACCAGCTTGCACGAGCAGTACTTC.

The rearrangement uses TRBV4-3 and TRBJ2-1; 10 bases map to TRBD1. Trimming at V came to 3 bases and at J to 3 bases, leaving 17 bases not matched to a gene. The CDR3 totals 20 residues. CDR1 is LGHNA and CDR2 is YSLEER in the germline V gene. CDR3 DNA: TGCGCCAGCAGCCAGGTAATCCCGGGACAGGGGACCTCCTTCTACAATGAGCAGTTCTTC. Encoded protein: CASSQVIPGQGTSFYNEQFF.

Only one count was recorded for this clone. The rearrangement links TRBV7-3 to TRBJ2-1, with 7 nucleotides matching TRBD1. There are 13 residues in the CDR3. With V trimmed by 5 bases and J by 7 bases, 5 bases remained unmatched. CDR1 is SGHTA, CDR2 FQGTGA, per germline. The CDR3 protein is CASSTPGGNEQFF. CDR3 coding DNA: TGTGCCAGCAGCACGCCAGGGGGTAATGAGCAGTTCTTC.

The chain couples TRBV5-1 to TRBJ1-1; possibly TRBD1 for D (6 bases). Germline lookup yields CDR1 SGHRS and CDR2 YFSETQ. Trimming pared 2 bases from V and 2 bases from J, leaving 10 bases between. The CDR3 runs to 14 residues. The DNA of the CDR3 is TGCGCCAGCAGCTTAGGACAGCGTAACACTGAAGCTTTCTTT. Amino acid sequence: CASSLGQRNTEAFF. The complete variable domain, with remaining parts taken from reference TRBV5-1 and TRBJ1-1, reads KAGVTQTPRYLIKTRGQQVTLSCSPISGHRSVSWYQQTPGQGLQFLFEYFSETQRNKGNFPGRFSGRQFSNSRSEMNVSTLELGDSALYLCASSLGQRNTEAFFGQGTRLTVV.

Concerning this clone itself: An end of the junction does not agree with germline; a read error may underlie this. This chain uses TRBV15 with TRBJ2-7; D possibly corresponds to TRBD1 (5 bases). This CDR3 is 14 amino acids long. CDR1 and CDR2 from the germline V gene are LNHNV and YYDKDF (reference sequence). The CDR3 loop reads CATSRDYGADAPNF. CDR3 nucleotide sequence: TGTGCCACCAGCAGAGATTATGGGGCCGACGCCCCCAACTTC. Combining the CDR3 with reference TRBV15 and TRBJ2-7 gives the whole variable domain DAMVIQNPRYQVTQFGKPVTLSCSQTLNHNVMYWYQQKSSQAPKLLFHYYDKDFNNEADTPDNFQSRRPNTSFCFLDIRSPGLGDTAMYLCATSRDYGADAPNFGPGTRLTVT.

This clone was seen once. V is TRBV27 and J is TRBJ2-7, with 7 positions matching TRBD2. Germline CDR1 and CDR2: MNHEY and SMNVEV (reference sequence). The CDR3 consists of 17 residues. V shed 0 bases, J shed 0 bases, and the junction held 8 bases outside the gene matches. As DNA, the CDR3 is TGTGCCAGCAGTTTATCAGGGAGGGCAGGTCGCTCCTACGAGCAGTACTTC. Its protein product is CASSLSGRAGRSYEQYF.

The chain joins TRBV5-1 to TRBJ2-6; D call uncertain. The CDR3 runs 18 residues. The germline gives CDR1 SGHRS, CDR2 YFSETQ. Trimming took 0 bases from V and 0 from J, leaving 13 bases between them. The CDR3 sequence: CASSLVQIKDSGANVLTF. DNA for the CDR3: TGCGCCAGCAGCTTGGTACAGATTAAAGACTCTGGGGCCAACGTCCTGACTTTC.

The rearrangement joins TRBV30 to TRBJ1-1; D is perhaps TRBD1 (6 bases). The CDR3 sequence is 12 residues long. Germline CDR1 reads GTSNPN; CDR2 reads SVGIG (reference sequence). The V and J ends lost 3 bases and 1 base respectively, with 6 bases between them. CDR3 sequence: CAWRGQNTEAFF. The CDR3 DNA reads as TGTGCCTGGAGGGGACAGAACACTGAAGCTTTCTTT.

This sequence joins TRBV5-6 and TRBJ1-2; D may be TRBD1 (5 bases). CDR3 length: 12 residues. The germline V gene has CDR1 SGHDT and CDR2 YYEEEE. V was pared by 4 bases and J by 7 bases, with 11 bases between. CDR3 in DNA: TGTGCCAGCAGCCCAGACAGTTTTGGCTACACCTTC. Encoded protein: CASSPDSFGYTF. Full variable domain (remainder filled in from reference TRBV5-6 and TRBJ1-2): DAGVTQSPTHLIKTRGQQVTLRCSPKSGHDTVSWYQQALGQGPQFIFQYYEEEERQRGNFPDRFSGHQFPNYSSELNVNALLLGDSALYLCASSPDSFGYTFGSGTRLTVV.

In nucleotides, the CDR3 is TGTGCCAGCAGTTACTCGGAAACTAGAGTTGACAATGAGCAGTTCTTC. Its protein product is CASSYSETRVDNEQFF. The chain carries TRBV6-6 and TRBJ2-1; D perhaps matches TRBD2 (5 bases). This CDR3 comprises 16 residues. Germline CDR1 and CDR2: MNHNY and SVGAGI (reference sequence). V dropped 0 bases and J dropped 5 bases, with 14 bases sitting between them.

This chain connects TRBV14 to TRBJ2-7; D may be TRBD2 (5 bases). Germline V lookup: CDR1 SGHDN, CDR2 FVKESK. This CDR3 contains 14 residues. The V and J ends lost 5 bases and 0 bases respectively, with 11 bases between them. In DNA form, the CDR3 reads TGTGCCAGCAGCGTAGCGTACAGCTCCTACGAGCAGTACTTC. Its protein is CASSVAYSSYEQYF.

The rearrangement joins TRBV30 to TRBJ2-7; 7 bases are a match to TRBD2. V was pared by 2 bases and J by 3 bases, with 7 bases of the junction left unmatched. Germline CDR1 is GTSNPN and CDR2 is SVGIG (reference sequence). CDR3 length equals 14 residues. Here the CDR3 reads CAWSSSGGLYEQYF. DNA for the CDR3: TGTGCCTGGAGTTCCTCGGGAGGCCTCTACGAGCAGTACTTC.

The V and J genes are TRBV4-2 and TRBJ2-1; TRBD2 matches at 10 bases. CDR3 size: 17 residues. CDR1 LGHNA and CDR2 YNFKEQ come from the germline V gene. Trimming took 0 bases from V and 10 from J; bases not matched to a gene: 12. As DNA, the CDR3 is TGTGCCAGCAGCCAAGATGCGCGGTTAGCGGGAGGCGACGAGCAGTTCTTC. This translates into CASSQDARLAGGDEQFF.